The clone carrying this T cell receptor beta chain has just a few counts. What it binds is not known. The data originate from a study of T cell responses to AZD1222 COVID-19 vaccine. The CDR3 loop spans 16 amino acids. V was clipped by 0 bases and J by 4 bases; unmatched bases: 4. Germline V gene sequence: CDR1 MRHNA, CDR2 SNTAGT. Clones were sequenced by immunoSEQ multiplex PCR, and TCRdb holds only the in-frame ones, with some missing. The top ten clones hold approximately 8.8% of a sample with around 130,000 clones, approximately 83% of them seen once. Study-level findings and limits: No day 14 peak samples; only post-peak repertoires were characterized. Reportedly, close to half of spike-specific TCRs are directed against unmutated variant regions.

Sample: peripheral blood, taken on day 0 of AZD1222 vaccination. The V and J genes are TRBV6-4 and TRBJ2-3; 10 bases map to TRBD1. The origin of this receptor is an adult in good health. The CDR3, as DNA: TGTGCCAGCAGTGACTCTCGGGACAGGGGTGCAGATACGCAGTATTTT. Its protein product is CASSDSRDRGADTQYF.